This T cell receptor (beta chain) was sequenced during a study of blood T cell repertoires in COVID-19. In the study overall: From T cells, B-cell-depleted T cells, or PBMCs came the material, which was cDNA or gDNA.

The protocol was immunoSEQ multiplex PCR, while the TCRdb copy is restricted to in-frame clones and leaves out a portion. The sample consists of over 300,000 clones, around 86% of them appearing once. The CDR3 sequence is 14 residues long. Germline values: CDR1 SNHLY, CDR2 FYNNEI. Trimming removed 4 bases from V and 4 bases from J, with 13 bases in between. The V and J genes are TRBV2 and TRBJ1-1; D may be TRBD1 (5 bases). The sequenced sample was peripheral blood. The source of this sequence is a woman aged 45-65 years with acute or convalescent COVID-19. CDR3 loop: CASSGRGRATEAFF. For the CDR3, the DNA is TGTGCCAGCAGTGGAAGGGGCCGGGCCACTGAAGCTTTCTTT.